The TCR beta chain under discussion was sequenced for a study of shared clonotypes between healthy human individuals. The naive CD8 fraction comprised CD45RO-negative cells positively selected for CCR7 and excluded terminally differentiated effector memory CD45RA+ cells. There were no recent acute infections or vaccinations among the donors, who were healthy HIV-negative adults. Findings and caveats of the study: Clonotype sharing across a handful of donors was observed for around 5% of naive CD4 clonotypes. Researchers found naive subsets generally carried larger estimated richness than memory subsets.

Method: immunoSEQ multiplex PCR; TCRdb's copy keeps in-frame clones and lacks some. This sample has over 2,000,000 clones, with 93% found just once. As regards this clone: The target antigen is unknown.

This TCR came from a man aged 18 to 29 in good health. Some clones in this sample may be carry-over from other donors' samples. Sequencing input: naive CD8+ T cells from PBMCs.

DNA of the CDR3: TGTGCCAGCAGTTTCCAACGGGGGGACTATGGCTACACCTTC. Protein: CASSFQRGDYGYTF. This chain connects TRBV27 to TRBJ1-2; tentative D call: TRBD1 (5 bases). V lost 3 bases and J 3 bases, leaving 11 bases between the germline ends. Germline V lookup: CDR1 MNHEY, CDR2 SMNVEV (reference sequence). CDR3 length: 14 amino acids.